These T cell receptor beta chains were read from a single sample in a study of blood T cells in healthy people across ages. TCRdb reanalysed the 5' RACE reads using MiXCR and keeps one entry per CDR3 protein. The repertoire consists of about 1.8 million distinct CDR3 sequences, with less than 50% occurring once and the leading ten covering roughly 2%. Input material: blood. The receptors here all came from a middle-aged woman in good health. CDR3s include the opening cysteine and the closing phenylalanine or tryptophan. D genes are given only for firm matches. Clone size is given for some rows only: seen once, a few or many times, or a class if the clone is expanded.

j_gene	v_gene	abundance	d_gene	CDR3aa	CDR3nt
TRBJ2-1	TRBV4-3	.	TRBD2	CASSQDALAGGQKQFF	TGCGCCAGCAGCCAAGATGCGCTAGCGGGGGGGCAGAAGCAGTTCTTC
TRBJ2-1	TRBV7-7	.	TRBD1	CASSSPGTAEQFF	TGTGCTAGCAGCTCGCCCGGGACAGCTGAGCAGTTCTTC
TRBJ2-4	TRBV13	few	TRBD2	CASRSGGNKNIQYF	TGTGCCAGCAGGAGCGGGGGTAACAAAAACATTCAGTACTTC
TRBJ1-1	TRBV7-9	.	.	CAGTGGAGNTEAFF	TGTGCCGGGACCGGGGGAGCGGGGAACACTGAAGCTTTCTTT
TRBJ1-1	TRBV7-2	.	.	CASSFSEGSTEAFF	TGTGCCAGCAGCTTCAGTGAGGGGAGCACTGAAGCTTTCTTT
TRBJ2-3	TRBV12-3/TRBV12-4	.	.	CASSFGVDADTQYF	TGTGCCAGCAGTTTTGGCGTGGACGCAGATACGCAGTATTTT
TRBJ2-3	TRBV28	.	.	CASFGQLTDTQYF	TGTGCCAGCTTCGGCCAGCTCACAGATACGCAGTATTTT
TRBJ2-3	TRBV9	.	TRBD2	CASSDLTSSTQYF	TGTGCCAGCAGCGACCTGACTAGCAGCACGCAGTATTTT
TRBJ1-2	TRBV5-1	.	TRBD1	CASSPGVDRGIYGYTF	TGCGCCAGCAGCCCTGGGGTCGACAGGGGAATCTATGGCTACACCTTC
TRBJ2-1	TRBV7-2	few	.	CASSLEGQTRGDEQFF	TGTGCCAGCAGCTTAGAAGGGCAGACGAGAGGGGATGAGCAGTTCTTC
TRBJ1-2	TRBV12-3/TRBV12-4	few	.	CASSSTVVGGGYTF	TGTGCCAGCAGTAGTACAGTCGTCGGTGGAGGCTACACCTTC